A single sample gave rise to the 12 T cell receptor beta chains below, sequenced in a study of T cell repertoires in cytomegalovirus infection. Each CDR3 protein is one row after TCRdb ran MiXCR on the reads. The table lists some 390,000 distinct CDR3 sequences, around 18% of them singletons, with under 9% in the top ten. The sequenced material came from PBMCs. The origin of the receptors is a human donor in good health (CMV status not recorded). Some clones in this sample may be carry-over from other donors' samples.

The gene calls are TRBV6-1 and TRBJ2-3, with 10 nucleotides matching TRBD2. J gave up 0 bases and V 6 bases, and 6 bases lay outside the gene matches. There are 16 residues in the CDR3. CDR1 is MNHNS and CDR2 is SASEGT in the germline V gene. Here the CDR3 DNA reads TGTGCCAGCAGCGTAGGACTAGCGGAAAGCACAGATACGCAGTATTTT. This translates into CASSVGLAESTDTQYF.

This clonotype was counted at least ten times. The gene calls are TRBV6-1 and TRBJ2-2; 7 nucleotides agree with TRBD2. V lost 9 bases, J lost 1 base, and 5 bases stayed unmatched. The CDR3 is 14 amino acids. CDR1 and CDR2 from the germline V gene are MNHNS and SASEGT. CDR3 DNA sequence: TGTGCCAGTTTTGCTAGCGGGAACACCGGGGAGCTGTTTTTT. It specifies CASFASGNTGELFF.

This clonotype occurred many times. The chain carries TRBV12-3 or TRBV12-4 and TRBJ2-7, with D perhaps matching TRBD1 (5 bases). V shed 5 bases and J shed 6 bases, with 14 bases lying between them. This CDR3 has 13 amino acids. CDR3 sequence (DNA): TGTGCCAGCAGTCAGGGTCCCACCACCGAGCAGTACTTC. This gives the protein CASSQGPTTEQYF.

This chain uses TRBV5-4 with TRBJ2-1; possibly TRBD2 for D (5 bases). CDR1 is SGHNT, CDR2 YYREEE, per germline (reference sequence). The V end lost 0 bases, the J end lost 8 bases, and 12 bases lay between the germline ends. The CDR3 covers 14 residues. This CDR3 reads CASSLVLAKDEQFF. CDR3 bases: TGTGCCAGCAGCTTGGTCCTAGCTAAGGATGAGCAGTTCTTC.

J is TRBJ2-7 and V is TRBV4-2; D is possibly TRBD2 (6 bases). Trimming pared 0 bases from V and 7 bases from J, leaving 19 bases between. Germline V gene lookup returns CDR1 LGHNA and CDR2 YNFKEQ. The CDR3 spans 16 residues. The CDR3 DNA sequence: TGTGCCAGCAGCCAAGACTGGCCCCAGGGACTTAGGGAGCAGTACTTC. Translated: CASSQDWPQGLREQYF.

This clonotype was observed many times. The rearrangement links TRBV7-9 to TRBJ1-4; D unclear. Germline CDR1 and CDR2: SEHNR and FQNEAQ (reference sequence). The germline V and J ends were trimmed by 5 bases and 6 bases, with 13 bases remaining between them. The CDR3 totals 14 residues. The CDR3 bases are TGTGCCAGCAGCCTCAGGCAGTTACATGAAAAACTGTTTTTT. It encodes CASSLRQLHEKLFF.

This clonotype was found many times. This chain connects TRBV7-2 to TRBJ1-5; no definite D call. This CDR3 region has 14 residues. V lost 2 bases and J 7 bases, leaving 12 bases between the germline ends. Germline CDR1 and CDR2: SGHTA and FQGNSA. The CDR3 region has the DNA TGTGCCAGCAGCTTAAATATGGGGAACCAGCCCCAGCATTTT. It specifies CASSLNMGNQPQHF.

The rearrangement joins TRBV29-1 to TRBJ1-4, with D maybe TRBD1 (6 bases). Trimming stripped 6 bases from V and 5 bases from J, with 16 bases between. In germline, CDR1 is SQVTM, CDR2 ANQGSEA. The CDR3 loop spans 14 amino acids. CDR3 in DNA: TGCAGCGTAGCCCTGACAGGCGGAAATGAAAAACTGTTTTTT. Its protein product is CSVALTGGNEKLFF.

The table lists this clonotype with a few counts. The V and J genes are TRBV19 and TRBJ1-5; no reliable D call. The length of the CDR3 is 15 residues. Trimming removed 4 bases at V and 0 bases at J, with 10 bases between. The germline V gene has CDR1 LNHDA and CDR2 SQIVND (reference sequence). This CDR3 is CASSTLRTSNQPQHF. CDR3 DNA sequence: TGTGCCAGTAGTACCTTGAGGACTAGCAATCAGCCCCAGCATTTT.

The J gene is TRBJ2-3, the V gene TRBV12-3 or TRBV12-4; TRBD2 might be the D (5 bases). The CDR3 runs 15 residues. With 2 bases removed from V and 2 bases from J, the gap between germline ends came to 11 bases. The CDR3 region is CASSLRLTLTDTQYF. CDR3 sequence (DNA): TGTGCCAGCAGTTTAAGACTAACACTCACAGATACGCAGTATTTT.

The V and J genes are TRBV7-6 and TRBJ2-1; 8 nucleotides align to TRBD1. Looked up from germline, CDR1 is SGHVS and CDR2 is FNYEAQ. Trimming at V came to 7 bases and at J to 8 bases, leaving 7 bases not matched to a gene. The CDR3 covers 13 residues. CDR3 region: CASTRTGTDEQFF. The CDR3 DNA follows: TGTGCCAGCACCCGGACAGGGACGGATGAGCAGTTCTTC.

This clonotype turned up a few times. The chain carries TRBV18 and TRBJ2-1, with D perhaps assigned TRBD1 or TRBD2 (5 bases each). V was pared by 3 bases and J by 0 bases, with 9 bases between. The V gene's germline CDR1 is KGHSH and CDR2 LQKENI. This CDR3 contains 15 residues. CDR3 residues: CASSPTGTSYNEQFF. DNA for the CDR3: TGTGCCAGCTCACCTACGGGGACCTCCTACAATGAGCAGTTCTTC.